This T cell receptor (beta chain) appears in the sequencing data of a study of blood T cell repertoires in COVID-19. Turning to the study itself: Italy, Spain and the United States were the sources of the convalescent and acute COVID-19 samples. In each case, the material was cDNA or gDNA derived from T cells, B-cell-depleted T cells, or PBMCs.

This CDR3 comprises 15 residues. V lost 1 base and J lost 6; bases outside the gene matches: 3. The germline CDR1 and CDR2 sequences are SGHTA and FQGNSA. Sequenced by immunoSEQ multiplex PCR; TCRdb stores in-frame clones only, minus some. The table lists under 250,000 clones, around 83% of them singletons. The sequence derives from a woman between 50 and 59 years old with acute or convalescent COVID-19. The material sequenced was peripheral blood. V usage is TRBV7-2 and J usage is TRBJ2-1, with 10 bases matching TRBD1. The CDR3 region is CASSLVGTGVNEQFF. The CDR3 DNA sequence: TGTGCCAGCAGCTTAGTCGGGACAGGGGTCAATGAGCAGTTCTTC.